This TCR beta chain is drawn from a study of T-cell reconstitution after alpha-beta-depleted transplantation in children (dated by TCRdb to about 2016). Background for the entire study: Using TCR repertoire profiling, the study followed T-cell immune reconstitution in a quantitative way in children after TCRalphabeta/CD19-depleted allogeneic hematopoietic cell transplantation.

The sample holds many counts of this clonotype. What antigen it recognizes has not been identified. No per-base quality is available; no much larger clone lies one base away. Its CDR3 holds 14 amino acids, cysteine through phenylalanine. Only CDR3 DNA remains: 42 bases, in frame from the first base. The germline V gene provides CDR1 KGHSH and CDR2 LQKENI. Ends trimmed: V by 5 bases, J by 7 bases; bases unmatched to a gene: 8. The treatment or condition label corresponds to: allogeneic hematopoietic cell transplantation with graft depleted of TCRalphabeta T cells and CD19 B cells. The children who served as transplant recipients had been given grafts of TCRalphabeta/CD19-depleted allogeneic hematopoietic cells. The library was prepared using PCR. TCRdb shows the sequencer as Illumina HiSeq 2500. To normalize quantification of the TCRbeta repertoire, the TCR libraries were built with molecular barcoding that relied on unique molecular identifiers. The public reads were reprocessed in TCRdb via fastp at Q25 and MiXCR, keeping in-frame beta chains. CDR3 protein duplicates are merged, each entry listing the most common genes and DNA. Within this sample are about 160,000 distinct CDR3 sequences, with around 10% of them counted one time only. Together, the top ten hold roughly an eighth of the sample.

Overall study outcomes, separate from this receptor: Over subsequent months, a decline in hyperexpanded clone frequencies was noted, and after one year, T-cell counts and TCRbeta diversity were mostly ascribed to newly produced T cells. About two months after transplant, the apparently early recovery of alphabetaT-cell counts reportedly depended on just several hundred clones that had expanded rapidly and came from non-depleted graft cells. In some patients, the high TCRbeta diversity seen at day 60 was put down to recipient T cells and intrathymic progenitors that had survived conditioning.

The source of this sequence is a boy between 2 and 10 years old with acute myeloid leukemia, due to receive a stem cell transplant. The chain joins TRBV18 to TRBJ1-1, with TRBD1 identical over 9 junction bases. Sample: PBMCs, taken before TCRalphabeta/CD19-depleted stem cell transplant. The base sequence is TGTGCCAGCTCATCTCGGACAGGGGACGATGAAGCTTTCTTT. It codes for CASSSRTGDDEAFF.